The rows below give T cell receptor beta chains drawn from one sample of a study of T-cell memory formation after mild COVID-19. One entry per CDR3 protein, called by TCRdb with MiXCR from the 5' RACE reads. Of just under 150,000 distinct CDR3 sequences listed, 6% to 6.5% are singletons. Sample: PBMCs or a T cell subset sorted from them (not recorded which). These receptors were taken from an adult woman who had mild COVID-19 (a few samples of this study predate the infection). Cell type and time point are not known. CDR3s include the opening cysteine and the closing phenylalanine or tryptophan. A D gene is named only where the DNA matches it firmly. Rows give clone size only sometimes, using once, few, many, or a class for an expanded clone.

V,D,size,J,CDR3,DNA
TRBV7-2,TRBD1,few,TRBJ2-7,CASSQGQGMLGEQYF,TGTGCCAGCAGCCAGGGACAGGGGATGCTTGGAGAGCAGTACTTC
TRBV20-1,-,many,TRBJ1-5,CSARPGGSNQPQHF,TGCAGTGCTAGACCGGGGGGTAGCAATCAGCCCCAGCATTTT
TRBV20-1,-,few,TRBJ1-5,CSASKVGSYNQPQHF,TGCAGTGCTAGTAAGGTGGGGAGTTACAATCAGCCCCAGCATTTT
TRBV5-1,TRBD2,-,TRBJ2-1,CASTYQQTSGYNEQFF,TGCGCCAGCACCTACCAGCAGACTAGCGGCTACAATGAGCAGTTCTTC
TRBV7-9,-,few,TRBJ1-1,CASSLAGRGRLNTEAFF,TGTGCCAGCAGCTTAGCGGGGCGGGGCCGGCTAAACACTGAAGCTTTCTTT
TRBV30,-,few,TRBJ2-1,CAWSDGQSSYNEQFF,TGTGCCTGGAGTGATGGCCAAAGCTCCTACAATGAGCAGTTCTTC
TRBV4-2,-,-,TRBJ2-2,CASSQEFTTGELFF,TGTGCCAGCAGCCAAGAATTCACTACCGGGGAGCTGTTTTTT
TRBV3-1,-,-,TRBJ1-5,CASSQYGSSNQPQHF,TGTGCCAGCAGCCAATACGGCAGTAGCAATCAGCCCCAGCATTTT
TRBV18,TRBD2,few,TRBJ2-1,CASSQTLAGDEQFF,TGTGCCAGCTCACAGACATTAGCGGGAGATGAGCAGTTCTTC
TRBV12-3/TRBV12-4,-,-,TRBJ1-3,CASSPVARSGNTIYF,TGTGCCAGCAGCCCCGTCGCGAGGTCCGGAAACACCATATATTTT
TRBV29-1,-,few,TRBJ1-2,CSVEDTLLGGNYGYTF,TGCAGCGTTGAAGATACACTTCTAGGGGGAAACTATGGCTACACCTTC
TRBV3-1,-,few,TRBJ2-1,CASSQGRRDRHNEQFF,TGTGCCAGCAGCCAAGGGCGGCGGGATAGACACAATGAGCAGTTCTTC
TRBV3-1,-,-,TRBJ2-7,CASSNGPGSEQYF,TGTGCCAGCAGCAACGGACCAGGGAGCGAGCAGTACTTC
TRBV12-3/TRBV12-4,-,many,TRBJ1-1,CASSGTANTEAFF,TGTGCCAGCAGTGGGACGGCGAACACTGAAGCTTTCTTT
TRBV7-2,-,-,TRBJ1-1,CASSLVFGQKTEAFF,TGTGCCAGCAGCTTAGTGTTCGGGCAAAAGACTGAAGCTTTCTTT
TRBV5-1,-,many,TRBJ2-7,CASSLETLSYEQYF,TGCGCCAGCAGCTTGGAGACACTCTCCTACGAGCAGTACTTC
TRBV5-1,-,-,TRBJ2-7,CASSGGLYEQYF,TGCGCCAGCAGCGGGGGACTCTACGAGCAGTACTTC
TRBV2,-,many,TRBJ2-3,CASRPYPGSGQDTQYF,TGTGCCAGCAGGCCTTACCCGGGATCAGGGCAAGATACGCAGTATTTT
TRBV12-3/TRBV12-4,-,-,TRBJ1-2,CASTFGPDSSPIYGYTF,TGTGCCAGCACCTTCGGGCCAGATAGTTCTCCGATCTATGGCTACACCTTC
TRBV5-1,-,-,TRBJ1-2,CASSLRSDSGTIPGYTF,TGCGCCAGCAGCCTTCGATCGGACTCCGGGACCATCCCTGGCTACACCTTC
TRBV21-1,-,-,TRBJ2-5,CASSRAPGETQYF,TGTGCCAGCAGCAGAGCGCCAGGAGAGACCCAGTACTTC
TRBV4-3,-,-,TRBJ2-7,CASSQDIGRLYEQYF,TGCGCCAGCAGCCAAGATATAGGGCGACTCTACGAGCAGTACTTC
TRBV6-1,-,-,TRBJ2-7,CASSASGRGWGYEQYF,TGTGCCAGCAGTGCCTCGGGGCGCGGATGGGGCTACGAGCAGTACTTC
TRBV29-1,-,many,TRBJ2-3,CSATAPGRDTQYF,TGCAGCGCCACAGCCCCCGGGAGAGATACGCAGTATTTT
TRBV24-1,-,-,TRBJ2-2,CATSETPTGAWTGELFF,TGTGCCACCAGTGAAACACCCACGGGGGCTTGGACCGGGGAGCTGTTTTTT
TRBV30,-,-,TRBJ2-7,CAWSVNSPYEQYF,TGTGCCTGGAGTGTAAACAGCCCCTACGAGCAGTACTTC
TRBV5-1,-,many,TRBJ1-1,CASSDWGVTEAFF,TGCGCCAGCAGCGACTGGGGGGTCACTGAAGCTTTCTTT
TRBV12-3/TRBV12-4,-,few,TRBJ2-5,CASSLPSQTQYF,TGTGCCAGCAGTTTGCCCAGCCAGACCCAGTACTTC